A single sample gave rise to the 16 T cell receptor beta chains below, sequenced in a study of blood T cell repertoires in COVID-19. Measured with immunoSEQ multiplex PCR; TCRdb has only the in-frame clones, and not every one. The sample lists about 200,000 clones, about 84% occurring once. The material sequenced was PBMCs or T cells enriched from blood (not recorded which). All receptors come from a middle-aged man with acute COVID-19.

This chain connects TRBV27 to TRBJ2-7, with D maybe TRBD1 (6 bases). Deletions cut 5 bases from V and 2 bases from J, with 19 bases between. The length of the CDR3 is 16 residues. CDR1 MNHEY and CDR2 SMNVEV come from the germline V gene (reference sequence). This CDR3 reads CASSPAGTTAPYEQYF. The CDR3 DNA follows: TGTGCCAGCAGTCCAGCCGGGACAACAGCCCCCTACGAGCAGTACTTC.

V gene TRBV21-1 combines with J gene TRBJ1-6; the tabulated D call, TRBD1, remains unverified against the DNA. TRBV21-1 is described as a pseudogene. The CDR3 loop spans 16 amino acids. The CDR3 DNA follows: TGTGCCAGCAGAGATGGGGACAGCGGGTGTAATTCACCCCTCCACTTT. Its protein is CASRDGDSGCNSPLHF.

The chain joins TRBV18 to TRBJ1-1, with D possibly being TRBD1 (6 bases). The CDR3 extends over 13 amino acids. V lost 5 bases and J lost 5, with 12 bases in between. Germline CDR1 reads KGHSH; CDR2 reads LQKENI. CDR3 DNA: TGTGCCAGCTCATTGGACAGAAAAACTGAAGCTTTCTTT. The encoded protein is CASSLDRKTEAFF.

This chain uses TRBV5-4 with TRBJ2-2, with D possibly TRBD2 on 7 matching bases. CDR1 is SGHNT, CDR2 YYREEE, per germline (reference sequence). CDR3 length: 17 residues. Between the trimmed V and J ends, which lost 4 bases and 2 bases, there was a span of 18 bases. The CDR3 sequence: CASSPGGGGVNTGELFF. The CDR3 DNA reads as TGTGCCAGCAGCCCCGGAGGGGGGGGAGTAAACACCGGGGAGCTGTTTTTT.

The chain couples TRBV25-1 to TRBJ1-2, with a possible D match to TRBD1 (6 bases). Deletions cut 3 bases from V and 8 bases from J, with 16 bases between. The CDR3 contains 14 residues. CDR1 is MGHDK and CDR2 is SYGVNS in the germline V gene. The CDR3 spells CASSDRQDWGGYTF. The CDR3 region has the DNA TGTGCCAGCAGTGACCGACAGGACTGGGGGGGCTACACCTTC.

The V gene is TRBV11-3, the J gene TRBJ2-1; D uncertain. This CDR3 is built from 15 residues. Germline CDR1 and CDR2: SGHNT and YENEEA. The germline V and J ends were trimmed by 3 bases and 5 bases, with 14 bases remaining between them. CDR3 residues: CASSFGSYRDNEQFF. In DNA, the CDR3 is TGTGCCAGCAGCTTTGGGTCGTATCGGGACAATGAGCAGTTCTTC.

CDR3 sequence: CASSQASVRLSYQPQHF. DNA for the CDR3: TGTGCCAGCAGCCAAGCGTCGGTCAGACTCTCCTACCAGCCCCAGCATTTT. The chain uses TRBV16 and TRBJ1-5, with D uncertain. The V end was cut by 2 bases, the J end by 7 bases, with 21 bases between. The CDR3 length is 17 residues. The germline V gene has CDR1 KGHSY and CDR2 FQNENV.

This chain uses TRBV19 with TRBJ1-6, with 7 positions matching TRBD1. Germline lookup yields CDR1 LNHDA and CDR2 SQIVND (reference sequence). The CDR3 consists of 15 residues. The ends lost 9 bases at V and 5 bases at J; junction bases unmatched: 10. CDR3 DNA sequence: TGTGCCAGCAACTCCCAGGGACAGAATAATTCACCCCTCCACTTT. Amino acid sequence: CASNSQGQNNSPLHF.

The chain carries TRBV6-4 and TRBJ2-3, with 7 bases that match TRBD2. This CDR3 contains 15 residues. J gave up 4 bases and V 6 bases, and 10 bases lay outside the gene matches. CDR1 MRHNA and CDR2 SNTAGT come from the germline V gene. The CDR3 sequence: CASSSGRERPDTQYF. The CDR3 coding sequence is TGTGCCAGCAGCTCGGGGCGGGAGAGACCAGATACGCAGTATTTT.

Worth noting for this clone: An end of the junction differs from the germline gene, which may be a read error. The chain has TRBV6-5 and TRBJ2-7; TRBD1 matches 9 bases. This CDR3 is built from 14 residues. The V gene's germline CDR1 is MNHEY and CDR2 SVGAGI. The CDR3 sequence: CADERTGAYYEQYF. DNA of the CDR3: TGCGCTGATGAGAGGACAGGGGCTTACTACGAGCAGTACTTC.

The J gene is TRBJ1-5, the V gene TRBV27; 10 bases match TRBD1. There are 14 residues in the CDR3. Germline CDR1 reads MNHEY; CDR2 reads SMNVEV (reference sequence). With 6 bases clipped from V and 4 bases from J, the junction kept 3 bases outside the gene matches. CDR3 amino acids: CASRGQGQNQPQHF. The CDR3 DNA reads as TGTGCCAGCAGGGGACAGGGGCAGAATCAGCCCCAGCATTTT.

CDR3 coding DNA: TGCAGCGTTGAAACTGGGAGCGGGAGAGTCGAGCAGTACTTC. Its protein is CSVETGSGRVEQYF. The chain couples TRBV29-1 to TRBJ2-7, with 8 bases fitting TRBD2. The V gene end was trimmed by 2 bases and the J gene end by 6 bases; junction bases not matched to a gene: 9. Germline V gene sequence: CDR1 SQVTM, CDR2 ANQGSEA. This CDR3 comprises 14 residues.

The rearrangement joins TRBV5-6 to TRBJ1-6; possibly TRBD1 for D (5 bases). Trimming shortened V by 5 bases and J by 6 bases, and 12 bases separated the two germline ends. Germline loops: CDR1 SGHDT, CDR2 YYEEEE. This CDR3 comprises 14 residues. The CDR3 here is CASRGWGLNSPLHF. The CDR3, as DNA: TGTGCCAGCAGAGGATGGGGCCTTAATTCACCCCTCCACTTT.

The V and J genes are TRBV9 and TRBJ2-1; 7 nucleotides line up with TRBD1. The J segment lost 4 bases and the V segment lost 2 bases, leaving 6 bases of the junction unmatched. Germline V lookup: CDR1 SGDLS, CDR2 YYNGEE. CDR3 length: 15 amino acids. The CDR3 DNA sequence: TGTGCCAGCAGCGTCCGGGACAGTCGGTACAATGAGCAGTTCTTC. It translates to CASSVRDSRYNEQFF.

The CDR3 region has the DNA TGTGCCTGGAGTCTCTTTGTCACAGATACGCAGTATTTT. Translated, it gives CAWSLFVTDTQYF. V usage is TRBV30 and J usage is TRBJ2-3; no clear D gene. Trimming pared 2 bases from V and 2 bases from J, leaving 8 bases between. Per germline, CDR1 GTSNPN and CDR2 SVGIG (reference sequence). This CDR3 is built from 13 residues.

This clone appeared a single time. The gene calls are TRBV27 and TRBJ2-3, with TRBD2 matching over 9 bases. CDR1 and CDR2 (germline): MNHEY, SMNVEV (reference sequence). The CDR3 runs to 18 residues. V lost 5 bases, J lost 2 bases, and 14 bases stayed unmatched. The CDR3, as DNA: TGTGCCAGCAGTCGCGTCCCCCACTCTAGCGGGAACACAGATACGCAGTATTTT. It translates to CASSRVPHSSGNTDTQYF.